The entry that follows covers one T cell receptor beta chain sequence. These data come from a study of blood T cell repertoires in COVID-19. Study as a whole: Acute and convalescent COVID-19 specimens originated in the United States, Italy and Spain. Nucleic acid was either cDNA or gDNA, and it came from T cells, B-cell-depleted T cells, or PBMCs.

This CDR3 is 16 amino acids long. CDR1 is GTSNPN, CDR2 SVGIG, per germline (reference sequence). The V gene lost 2 bases and the J gene lost 6 bases, with 22 bases spanning the gap. Using immunoSEQ multiplex PCR, the repertoire was profiled, and TCRdb retains in-frame clones only, with some absent. Of roughly 150,000 clones listed, 65% to 85% are singletons. The receptor was derived from a woman in her 70s who had recovered from COVID-19. This chain links TRBV30 with TRBJ1-1; a weak D match, TRBD1 (5 bases). Specimen: peripheral blood. The CDR3 nucleotides are TGTGCCTGGAGTCCCACCCTCAGGGATGGGCTGCCTGAAGCTTTCTTT. Its translation is CAWSPTLRDGLPEAFF.